These 17 T cell receptor beta chains were sequenced from one sample in a study of cytotoxic CD8 clonotypes in ibrutinib-treated CLL. The protocol was immunoSEQ multiplex PCR, while the TCRdb copy is restricted to in-frame clones and leaves out a portion. Among some 160,000 clones listed, more than 65% were seen once. This material consisted of PBMCs, taken after 12 months of ibrutinib treatment. All receptors come from a human donor with chronic lymphocytic leukemia.

The genes are TRBV18 and TRBJ2-2; D is undetermined. Germline assignment: CDR1 KGHSH and CDR2 LQKENI. Trimming cost V 6 bases and J 3 bases, with 5 bases left between them. The CDR3 extends over 12 amino acids. CDR3 residues: CASSQDTGELFF. CDR3 coding DNA: TGTGCCAGCTCGCAAGACACCGGGGAGCTGTTTTTT.

The rearrangement joins TRBV5-5 to TRBJ2-1; 12 positions match TRBD2. This CDR3 is 17 amino acids long. Germline lookup yields CDR1 SGHKS and CDR2 YYEKEE (reference sequence). V trimming: 2 bases; J trimming: 7 bases; junction bases outside the gene matches: 10. CDR3 DNA sequence: TGTGCCAGCAGCTTTCGACTAGCGGGAGTTCCTGGGAATGAGCAGTTCTTC. Protein product: CASSFRLAGVPGNEQFF.

This clone was found a few times. V gene TRBV21-1 combines with J gene TRBJ2-5; the table calls TRBD1, which could not be checked here. TRBV21-1 is classified as a pseudogene. The CDR3 has 15 amino acids. CDR3 sequence: CASRIRSGTGETQYF. CDR3 DNA sequence: TGTGCCAGCAGGATACGATCCGGGACAGGGGAGACCCAGTACTTC.

J is TRBJ2-2 and V is TRBV4-3, with 7 bases matching TRBD1. Germline V CDR1 and CDR2: LGHNA, YSLEER. This CDR3 spans 15 amino acids. Trimming took 0 bases from V and 13 from J; bases not matched to a gene: 11. The CDR3 here is CASSQEDRGQSRLFF. The DNA for the CDR3 is TGCGCCAGCAGCCAAGAGGACCGGGGACAGAGTCGGCTGTTTTTT.

This clone appeared once. J is TRBJ1-1 and V is TRBV29-1; 8 bases align to TRBD1. CDR3 length equals 13 residues. Germline V gene lookup returns CDR1 SQVTM and CDR2 ANQGSEA. J gave up 5 bases and V 4 bases, and 6 bases lay outside the gene matches. In DNA form, the CDR3 reads TGCAGCGTTGTTGGACAGGGTTTTACTGAAGCTTTCTTT. It encodes CSVVGQGFTEAFF.

The gene calls are TRBV6-6 and TRBJ1-5; D gene ambiguous. CDR3 length: 10 amino acids. Germline values: CDR1 MNHNY, CDR2 SVGAGI (reference sequence). V dropped 4 bases and J dropped 6 bases, with 1 base sitting between them. The CDR3 sequence: CASSSQPQHF. CDR3 nucleotides: TGTGCCAGCAGTTCTCAGCCCCAGCATTTT.

The chain employs TRBV11-2 and TRBJ1-3; D is uncertain. This CDR3 is built from 16 residues. V was clipped by 0 bases and J by 0 bases, with 9 bases between them. Germline V CDR1 and CDR2: SGHAT, FQNNGV. The CDR3 nucleotides are TGTGCCAGCAGCTTAGATCGGGGATTCTCTGGAAACACCATATATTTT. Translating gives CASSLDRGFSGNTIYF.

V usage is TRBV2 and J usage is TRBJ2-2; D is unclear. Germline CDR1 and CDR2: SNHLY and FYNNEI. There are 15 residues in the CDR3. The ends were cut back, 0 bases at V and 1 base at J, with 6 bases in the middle. CDR3 DNA sequence: TGTGCCAGCAGTGAAGCCGGGCTGAACACCGGGGAGCTGTTTTTT. Protein sequence: CASSEAGLNTGELFF.

CDR3 nucleotide sequence: TGTGCCAGCAGGGCAGACCGGGAGACCCAGTACTTC. This sequence encodes CASRADRETQYF. This chain connects TRBV25-1 to TRBJ2-5; no clear D gene. This CDR3 spans 12 amino acids. Germline V gives CDR1 MGHDK, CDR2 SYGVNS. The V end was cut by 6 bases, the J end by 5 bases, with 10 bases between. Full variable domain (remainder filled in from reference TRBV25-1 and TRBJ2-5): EADIYQTPRYLVIGTGKKITLECSQTMGHDKMYWYQQDPGMELHLIHYSYGVNSTEKGDLSSESTVSRIRTEHFPLTLESARPSHTSQYLCASRADRETQYFGPGTRLLVL.

This chain uses TRBV7-2 with TRBJ2-1; 10 bases match TRBD2. V trimming: 1 base; J trimming: 7 bases; junction bases outside the gene matches: 4. This CDR3 comprises 15 residues. Germline assignment: CDR1 SGHTA and CDR2 FQGNSA. In DNA, the CDR3 is TGTGCCAGCAGCTTAGATAGCGGGGGGAGGAATGAGCAGTTCTTC. Amino acid sequence: CASSLDSGGRNEQFF.

This rearrangement joins TRBV28 to TRBJ1-2, with D perhaps TRBD1 (6 bases). Trimming pared 9 bases from V and 5 bases from J, leaving 10 bases between. CDR3 length: 11 residues. Germline assignment: CDR1 MDHEN and CDR2 SYDVKM. The CDR3: CASSGAYGYTF. CDR3 DNA sequence: TGTGCCAGTTCGGGGGCTTATGGCTACACCTTC.

The sample holds a few counts of this clone. The chain is built from TRBV5-1 and TRBJ1-4, with 9 bases fitting TRBD1. The trim removed 6 bases at V and 7 bases at J, leaving 10 bases unmatched. Germline V CDR1 and CDR2: SGHRS, YFSETQ. The CDR3 length is 15 residues. Here the CDR3 reads CASTGGGQGREKLFF. The CDR3 DNA reads as TGCGCCAGCACCGGAGGGGGACAGGGTCGTGAAAAACTGTTTTTT.

The chain joins TRBV4-2 to TRBJ1-6; possibly TRBD1 for D (6 bases). CDR3 length: 17 residues. Germline CDR1 is LGHNA and CDR2 is YNFKEQ. Trimming shortened V by 5 bases and J by 0 bases, and 14 bases separated the two germline ends. The CDR3 bases are TGTGCCAGCAGCGAGGACAGAAAGAGCTCCTATAATTCACCCCTCCACTTT. Amino acids: CASSEDRKSSYNSPLHF.

The rearrangement joins TRBV5-1 to TRBJ2-7; tentatively, D is TRBD1 (6 bases). The V gene lost 4 bases and the J gene lost 0 bases, with 11 bases spanning the gap. The germline V gene has CDR1 SGHRS and CDR2 YFSETQ. This CDR3 comprises 14 residues. CDR3 coding DNA: TGCGCCAGCAGCAACCCCAGGGGCTCCTACGAGCAGTACTTC. It is translated as CASSNPRGSYEQYF.

This clone has a count of ten or more. CDR3: CASSPNVLGNQPQHF. CDR3 coding DNA: TGTGCCAGCAGTCCGAACGTCTTGGGCAATCAGCCCCAGCATTTT. The genes are TRBV27 and TRBJ1-5, with D unclear. The CDR3 is 15 residues long. In germline, CDR1 is MNHEY, CDR2 SMNVEV (reference sequence). Deletions cut 5 bases from V and 2 bases from J, with 13 bases between.

CDR3 residues: CANQTGGENPQETQYF. The DNA of the CDR3 is TGTGCCAACCAGACAGGGGGCGAGAATCCTCAAGAGACCCAGTACTTC. The chain carries TRBV4-2 and TRBJ2-5; TRBD1 matches at 10 bases. Germline V lookup: CDR1 LGHNA, CDR2 YNFKEQ. Trimming took 10 bases from V and 2 from J; bases not matched to a gene: 13. The CDR3 length is 16 residues.

The V gene is TRBV4-2, the J gene TRBJ1-5; 9 bases are shared with TRBD1. Germline V gene lookup returns CDR1 LGHNA and CDR2 YNFKEQ. After removal of 5 bases from V and 1 base from J, the junction contained 9 bases not matched to a gene. CDR3 size: 17 residues. Written as DNA, the CDR3 is TGTGCCAGCAGCTCCCCGAGGGACAGGGCCAGCAATCAGCCCCAGCATTTT. Protein: CASSSPRDRASNQPQHF.